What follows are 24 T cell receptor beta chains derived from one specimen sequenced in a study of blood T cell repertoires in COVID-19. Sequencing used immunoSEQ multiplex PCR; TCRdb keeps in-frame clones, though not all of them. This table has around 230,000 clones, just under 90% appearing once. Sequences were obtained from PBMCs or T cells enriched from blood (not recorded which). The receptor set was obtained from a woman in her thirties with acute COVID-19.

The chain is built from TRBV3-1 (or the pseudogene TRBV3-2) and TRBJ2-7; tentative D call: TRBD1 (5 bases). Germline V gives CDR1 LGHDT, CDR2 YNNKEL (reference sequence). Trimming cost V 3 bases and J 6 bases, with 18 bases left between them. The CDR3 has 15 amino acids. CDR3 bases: TGTGCCAGCAGCCAGTCGCCCCTTGGGGCGGTCGAGCAGTACTTC. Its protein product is CASSQSPLGAVEQYF.

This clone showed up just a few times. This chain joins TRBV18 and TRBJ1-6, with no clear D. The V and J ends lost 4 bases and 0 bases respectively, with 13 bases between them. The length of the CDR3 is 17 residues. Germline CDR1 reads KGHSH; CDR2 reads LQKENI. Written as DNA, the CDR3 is TGTGCCAGCTCACGATCTATACCGAGCTCCTATAATTCACCCCTCCACTTT. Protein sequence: CASSRSIPSSYNSPLHF.

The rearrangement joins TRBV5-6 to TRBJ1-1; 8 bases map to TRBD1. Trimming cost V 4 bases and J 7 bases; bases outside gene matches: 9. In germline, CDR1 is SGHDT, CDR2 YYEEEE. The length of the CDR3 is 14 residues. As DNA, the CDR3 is TGTGCCAGCAGCCCAACGGACAGGGAATATGAAGCTTTCTTT. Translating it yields CASSPTDREYEAFF. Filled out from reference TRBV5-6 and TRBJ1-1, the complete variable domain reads DAGVTQSPTHLIKTRGQQVTLRCSPKSGHDTVSWYQQALGQGPQFIFQYYEEEERQRGNFPDRFSGHQFPNYSSELNVNALLLGDSALYLCASSPTDREYEAFFGQGTRLTVV.

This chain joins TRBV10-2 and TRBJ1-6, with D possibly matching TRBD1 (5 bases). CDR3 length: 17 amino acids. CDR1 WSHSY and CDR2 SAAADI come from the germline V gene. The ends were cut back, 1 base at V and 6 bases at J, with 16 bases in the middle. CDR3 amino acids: CASSEWMTVKGNSPLHF. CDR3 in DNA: TGCGCCAGCAGTGAGTGGATGACAGTGAAGGGTAATTCACCCCTCCACTTT.

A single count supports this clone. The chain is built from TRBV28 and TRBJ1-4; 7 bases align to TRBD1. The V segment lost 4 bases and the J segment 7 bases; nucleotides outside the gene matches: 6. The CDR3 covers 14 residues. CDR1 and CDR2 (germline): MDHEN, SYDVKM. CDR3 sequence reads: CASSSGTVGEKLFF. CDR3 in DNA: TGTGCCAGCAGTTCCGGGACAGTGGGTGAAAAACTGTTTTTT.

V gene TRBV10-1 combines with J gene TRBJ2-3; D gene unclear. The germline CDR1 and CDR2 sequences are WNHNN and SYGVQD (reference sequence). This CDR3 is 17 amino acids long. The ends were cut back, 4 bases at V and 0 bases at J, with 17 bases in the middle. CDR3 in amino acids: CASSGPGVFGSTDTQYF. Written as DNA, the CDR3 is TGCGCCAGCAGTGGACCAGGCGTCTTTGGTAGCACAGATACGCAGTATTTT.

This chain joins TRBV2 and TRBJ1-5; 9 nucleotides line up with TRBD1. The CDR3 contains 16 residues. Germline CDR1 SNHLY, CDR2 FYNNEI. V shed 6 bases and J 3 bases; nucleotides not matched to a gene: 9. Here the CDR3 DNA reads TGTGCCAGCAGCGGGGACAGGGACGAGATCAATCAGCCCCAGCATTTT. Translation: CASSGDRDEINQPQHF.

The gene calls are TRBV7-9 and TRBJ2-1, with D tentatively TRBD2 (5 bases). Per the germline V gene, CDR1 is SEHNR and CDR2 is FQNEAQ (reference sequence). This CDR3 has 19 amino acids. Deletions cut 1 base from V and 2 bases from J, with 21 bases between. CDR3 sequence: CASSLEALGRGSPYNEQFF. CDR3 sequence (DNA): TGTGCCAGCAGCTTAGAAGCTCTAGGTCGCGGGTCCCCCTACAATGAGCAGTTCTTC.

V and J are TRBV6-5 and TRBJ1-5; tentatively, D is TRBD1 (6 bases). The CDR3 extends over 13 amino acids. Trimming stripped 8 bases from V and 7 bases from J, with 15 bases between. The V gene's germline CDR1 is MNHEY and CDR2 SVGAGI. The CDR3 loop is CASAGPTGQPQHF. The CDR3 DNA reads TGTGCCAGCGCCGGGCCAACAGGGCAGCCCCAGCATTTT.

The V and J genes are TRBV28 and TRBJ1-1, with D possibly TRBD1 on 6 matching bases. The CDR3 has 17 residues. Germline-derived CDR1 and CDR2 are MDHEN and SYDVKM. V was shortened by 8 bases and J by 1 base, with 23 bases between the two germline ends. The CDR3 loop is CASPKGGALPKNTEAFF. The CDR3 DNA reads TGTGCCAGCCCTAAGGGGGGGGCTCTTCCCAAGAACACTGAAGCTTTCTTT.

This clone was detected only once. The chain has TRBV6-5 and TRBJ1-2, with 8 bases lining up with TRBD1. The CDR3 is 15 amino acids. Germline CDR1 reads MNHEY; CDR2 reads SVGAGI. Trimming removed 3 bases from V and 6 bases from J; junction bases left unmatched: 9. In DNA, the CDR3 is TGTGCCAGCAGTTATCACCACACGACAGGGGATGGCTACACCTTC. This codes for CASSYHHTTGDGYTF.

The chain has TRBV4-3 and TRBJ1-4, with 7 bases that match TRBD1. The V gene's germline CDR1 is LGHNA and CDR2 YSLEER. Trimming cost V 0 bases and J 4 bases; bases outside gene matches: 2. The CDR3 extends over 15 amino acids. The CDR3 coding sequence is TGCGCCAGCAGCCAAGAAACAGGGGATAATGAAAAACTGTTTTTT. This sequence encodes CASSQETGDNEKLFF.

This chain's CDR3 is CASRGQGVNSGANVLTF. CDR3 in DNA: TGTGCCAGCAGGGGACAGGGGGTTAACTCTGGGGCCAACGTCCTGACTTTC. V gene TRBV27 combines with J gene TRBJ2-6; TRBD1 matches at 11 bases. CDR3 size: 17 residues. Germline V gene sequence: CDR1 MNHEY, CDR2 SMNVEV (reference sequence). After removal of 6 bases from V and 0 bases from J, the junction contained 4 bases not matched to a gene.

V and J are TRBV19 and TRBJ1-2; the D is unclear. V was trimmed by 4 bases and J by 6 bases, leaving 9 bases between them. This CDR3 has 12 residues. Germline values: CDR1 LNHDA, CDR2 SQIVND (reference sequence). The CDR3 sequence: CASSTGIHGYTF. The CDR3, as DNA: TGTGCCAGTAGTACGGGGATACATGGCTACACCTTC.

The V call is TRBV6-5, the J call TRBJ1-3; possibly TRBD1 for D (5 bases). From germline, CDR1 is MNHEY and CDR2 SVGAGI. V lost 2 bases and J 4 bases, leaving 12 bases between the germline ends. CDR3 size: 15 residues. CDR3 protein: CASSYGGGYGNTIYF. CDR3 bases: TGTGCCAGCAGTTACGGGGGGGGATACGGAAACACCATATATTTT.

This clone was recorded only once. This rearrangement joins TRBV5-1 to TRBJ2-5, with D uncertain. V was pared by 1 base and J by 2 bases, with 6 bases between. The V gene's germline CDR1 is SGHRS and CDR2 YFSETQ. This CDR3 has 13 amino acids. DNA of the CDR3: TGCGCCAGCAGCTTGCCCAAACAAGAGACCCAGTACTTC. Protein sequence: CASSLPKQETQYF.

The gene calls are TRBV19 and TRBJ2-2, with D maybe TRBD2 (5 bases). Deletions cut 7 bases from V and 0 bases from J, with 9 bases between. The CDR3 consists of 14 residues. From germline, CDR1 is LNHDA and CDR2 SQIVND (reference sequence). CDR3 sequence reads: CASMGRPNTGELFF. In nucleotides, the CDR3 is TGTGCCAGTATGGGGAGACCGAACACCGGGGAGCTGTTTTTT.

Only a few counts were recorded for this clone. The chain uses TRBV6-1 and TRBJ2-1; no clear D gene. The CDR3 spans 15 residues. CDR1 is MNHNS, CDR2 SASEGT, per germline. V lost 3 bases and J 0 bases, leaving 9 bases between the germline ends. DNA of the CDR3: TGTGCCAGCAGTGAGGCTCCCAGCTCCTACAATGAGCAGTTCTTC. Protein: CASSEAPSSYNEQFF.

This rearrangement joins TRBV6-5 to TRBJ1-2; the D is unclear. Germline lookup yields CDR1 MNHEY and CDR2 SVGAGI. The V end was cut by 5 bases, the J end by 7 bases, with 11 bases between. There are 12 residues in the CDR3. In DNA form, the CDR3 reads TGTGCCAGCAGTCCAAGTACCGGTGGCTACACCTTC. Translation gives CASSPSTGGYTF.

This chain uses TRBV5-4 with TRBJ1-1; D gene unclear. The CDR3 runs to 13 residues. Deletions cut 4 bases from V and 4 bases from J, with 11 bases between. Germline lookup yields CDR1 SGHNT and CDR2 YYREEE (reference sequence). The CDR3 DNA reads TGTGCCAGCAGCCCGACTAGAGGCACTGAAGCTTTCTTT. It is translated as CASSPTRGTEAFF.

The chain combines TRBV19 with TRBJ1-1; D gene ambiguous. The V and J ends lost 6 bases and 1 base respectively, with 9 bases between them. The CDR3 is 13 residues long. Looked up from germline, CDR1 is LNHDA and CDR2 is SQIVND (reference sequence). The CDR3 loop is CASSLTGNTEAFF. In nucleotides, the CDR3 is TGTGCCAGTAGCCTAACGGGGAACACTGAAGCTTTCTTT.

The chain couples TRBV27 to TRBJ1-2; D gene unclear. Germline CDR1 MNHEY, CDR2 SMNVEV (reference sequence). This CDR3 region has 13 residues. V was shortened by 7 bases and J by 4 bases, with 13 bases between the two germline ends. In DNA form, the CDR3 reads TGTGCCAGCAAACCGGGGAGGACCTATGGCTACACCTTC. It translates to CASKPGRTYGYTF.

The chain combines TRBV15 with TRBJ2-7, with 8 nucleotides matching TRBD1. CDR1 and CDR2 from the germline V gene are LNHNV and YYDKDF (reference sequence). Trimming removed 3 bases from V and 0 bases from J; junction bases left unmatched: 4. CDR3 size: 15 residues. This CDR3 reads CATSRDREFSYEQYF. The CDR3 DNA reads TGTGCCACCAGCAGGGACAGGGAGTTCTCCTACGAGCAGTACTTC.

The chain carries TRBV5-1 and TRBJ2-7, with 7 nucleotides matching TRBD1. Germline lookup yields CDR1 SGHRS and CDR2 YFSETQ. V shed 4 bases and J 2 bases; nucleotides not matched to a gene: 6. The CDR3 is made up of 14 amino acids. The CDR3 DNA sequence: TGCGCCAGCAGCGGAGACACAGGGGCCTACGAGCAGTACTTC. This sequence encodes CASSGDTGAYEQYF.